Below, 2 T cell receptor beta chains from the same sample are listed, as sequenced in a study of Ad26.COV2.S vaccination and SARS-CoV-2 variants. Treatment specified: around 19 received Ad26.COV2.S at low or high dose, single or two shots; 5 received placebo; per-sample allocation not given. Samples were taken on day 63 after the first vaccine or placebo injection. Sequencing was performed with immunoSEQ multiplex PCR; in TCRdb, only in-frame clones are kept and a portion is missing. The sample consists of 330,000 or so clones, roughly nine tenths of them appearing once. The sequencing here drew on peripheral blood, taken in a trial of Ad26.COV2.S vaccine versus placebo. These TCRs come from a person aged 18-60 years who received the Ad26.COV2.S COVID-19 vaccine or a placebo.

The sample holds one count of this clone. The gene calls are TRBV7-2 and TRBJ2-7, with unresolved D. This CDR3 has 12 amino acids. Germline CDR1 is SGHTA and CDR2 is FQGNSA. V was pared by 5 bases and J by 3 bases, with 8 bases between. CDR3 residues: CASSLPYYEQYF. The DNA of the CDR3 is TGTGCCAGCAGCCTGCCCTACTACGAGCAGTACTTC. Supplemented by reference TRBV7-2 and TRBJ2-7, the full variable domain reads GAGVSQSPSNKVTEKGKDVELRCDPISGHTALYWYRQSLGQGLEFLIYFQGNSAPDKSGLPSDRFSAERTGGSVSTLTIQRTQQEDSAVYLCASSLPYYEQYFGPGTRLTVT.

The chain recombines TRBV28 with TRBJ1-6; D is perhaps TRBD1 (5 bases). Germline V gene data show CDR1 as MDHEN and CDR2 as SYDVKM. The V and J ends lost 6 bases and 5 bases respectively, with 11 bases between them. This CDR3 is built from 14 residues. The CDR3 region is CASRNRPNNSPLHF. CDR3 sequence (DNA): TGTGCCAGCAGGAACAGGCCCAATAATTCACCCCTCCACTTT.